The 23 T cell receptor beta chains presented below share a single source sample, sequenced in a study of T-cell reconstitution after alpha-beta-depleted transplantation in children. A TCRbeta library incorporating unique molecular identifiers was prepared. TCRdb used MiXCR to reprocess the PCR reads, holding one entry per CDR3 protein. Of around 700,000 distinct CDR3 sequences in the sample, under 15% were seen once. This specimen consisted of PBMCs, obtained before TCRalphabeta/CD19-depleted stem cell transplant. All receptors come from a girl aged 2 to 10 with congenital amegakaryocytic thrombocytopenia, due to receive a stem cell transplant.

There are a few counts of this clonotype. The CDR3 region is CASSQVGDSKFNGYTF. The CDR3 nucleotides read TGTGCCAGCAGCCAAGTGGGGGACAGCAAATTTAATGGCTACACCTTC. The chain uses TRBV4-2 and TRBJ1-2, with 7 bases lining up with TRBD1. The CDR3 has 16 residues. Germline CDR1 is LGHNA and CDR2 is YNFKEQ. V dropped 1 base and J dropped 6; count of bases not matched to a gene: 11.

This clonotype was seen only a few times. CDR3 protein: CASSDGTSGNNEQFF. CDR3 DNA sequence: TGTGCCAGCAGCGATGGGACTAGCGGGAATAATGAGCAGTTCTTC. The chain combines TRBV7-7 with TRBJ2-1, with 13 bases lining up with TRBD2. The CDR3 consists of 15 residues. Germline CDR1 and CDR2: SSHAT and FNYEAQ (reference sequence). Unmatched junction bases numbered 5, after V lost 5 bases and J lost 7 bases.

The table lists this clonotype with many counts. The rearrangement uses TRBV20-1 and TRBJ2-7; a weak D match, TRBD2 (5 bases). Germline V gene lookup returns CDR1 DFQATT and CDR2 SNEGSKA (reference sequence). The ends were cut back, 6 bases at V and 5 bases at J, with 14 bases in the middle. The CDR3 has 12 amino acids. CDR3 residues: CSAEVRVDEQYF. The CDR3 DNA is TGCAGTGCGGAGGTCCGGGTAGACGAGCAGTACTTC.

The CDR3 loop is CASSLTGAAAKETQYF. The CDR3 region has the DNA TGTGCCAGCAGTTTGACGGGAGCAGCTGCCAAAGAGACCCAGTACTTC. The genes are TRBV28 and TRBJ2-5; maybe TRBD2 (6 bases). The CDR3 length is 16 residues. V lost 3 bases and J lost 3, with 17 bases in between. The V gene's germline CDR1 is MDHEN and CDR2 SYDVKM.

This clonotype was seen many times. The V and J genes are TRBV20-1 and TRBJ2-3, with D possibly being TRBD1 (5 bases). The germline gives CDR1 DFQATT, CDR2 SNEGSKA (reference sequence). The CDR3 contains 11 residues. V lost 6 bases to trimming and J lost 6 bases, with 10 bases between them. CDR3 nucleotides: TGCAGTGCACCGAAGGGGGATACGCAGTATTTT. This encodes CSAPKGDTQYF.

In its sample, this clonotype was seen many times. The chain carries TRBV6-1 and TRBJ1-6, with a tentative D call TRBD1 (5 bases). Trimming cost V 9 bases and J 7 bases, with 13 bases left between them. Germline CDR1 and CDR2: MNHNS and SASEGT. The CDR3 sequence is 13 residues long. The CDR3 nucleotides are TGTGCCAGTAGCAGGCGGGGGAATTCACCCCTCCACTTT. This translates into CASSRRGNSPLHF.

In the case of this clonotype: A much larger clone lies one base from this, so it may be a read error. V usage is TRBV12-3 or TRBV12-4 and J usage is TRBJ2-1; unclear D gene. The CDR3 is made up of 16 amino acids. CDR3 sequence reads: CASSLQSETLENEQLF. The CDR3 coding sequence is TGTGCCAGCAGTTTGCAGAGCGAGACGTTGGAAAATGAGCAGCTCTTC.

This clonotype was counted only a few times. The J gene is TRBJ2-7, the V gene TRBV5-1; TRBD2 matches 12 bases. V was pared by 4 bases and J by 3 bases, with 17 bases of the junction left unmatched. CDR1 SGHRS and CDR2 YFSETQ come from the germline V gene. The CDR3 totals 19 residues. CDR3 amino acids: CASSLGTSGFQGQFYEQYF. DNA of the CDR3: TGCGCCAGCAGCCTTGGGACTAGCGGGTTCCAAGGGCAATTCTACGAGCAGTACTTC.

Concerning this clonotype: Germline is not matched at one junction end, which may reflect a read error. V usage is TRBV11-2 and J usage is TRBJ2-3, with 7 positions matching TRBD1. Germline V gives CDR1 SGHAT, CDR2 FQNNGV. The CDR3 length is 16 residues. The CDR3 DNA is TGTGCCAACAGCTTCGACAGGGAGTCTAGCACAGATACGCAGTATTTT. Its protein is CANSFDRESSTDTQYF.

This clonotype has a count of ten or more. The genes are TRBV5-1 and TRBJ2-5, with a tentative D call TRBD1 (5 bases). Trimming took off 0 bases at V and 3 bases at J, with 15 bases between the two ends. Per germline, CDR1 SGHRS and CDR2 YFSETQ. This CDR3 is 16 amino acids long. The CDR3 sequence: CASSLAWQGREETQYF. In DNA form, the CDR3 reads TGCGCCAGCAGCTTGGCGTGGCAGGGCCGGGAAGAGACCCAGTACTTC.

The sample holds many counts of this clonotype. This chain uses TRBV12-3 or TRBV12-4 with TRBJ2-1; D is uncertain. This CDR3 has 16 residues. Trimming took 6 bases from V and 5 from J, leaving 20 bases between them. CDR3 amino acids: CASSDFAASLHNEQFF. The CDR3 DNA is TGTGCCAGCAGCGATTTTGCGGCTAGTCTGCACAATGAGCAGTTCTTC.

This clonotype was seen only a few times. The genes are TRBV27 and TRBJ2-1, with TRBD2 matching over 13 bases. Germline V gene data show CDR1 as MNHEY and CDR2 as SMNVEV (reference sequence). The trim removed 4 bases at V and 9 bases at J, leaving 9 bases unmatched. This CDR3 has 16 residues. Here the CDR3 reads CASSYGGLAGMFEQFF. DNA for the CDR3: TGTGCCAGCAGTTATGGGGGACTAGCGGGAATGTTTGAGCAGTTCTTC.

Worth noting for this clonotype: Since a much larger clone is just one base distant, this may be a read error. The rearrangement links TRBV4-2 to TRBJ2-2, with D possibly being TRBD2 (6 bases). CDR3 size: 15 residues. Germline V gene sequence: CDR1 LGHNA, CDR2 YNFKEQ. This chain's CDR3 is CASSQDGRAGGKLFF. CDR3 in DNA: TGTGCCAGCAGCCAAGATGGCAGGGCGGGCGGGAAGCTGTTTTTT.

There are many counts of this clonotype. The chain recombines TRBV7-8 with TRBJ2-5; tentatively, D is TRBD2 (6 bases). Per germline, CDR1 SGHVS and CDR2 FQNEAQ. Trimming removed 1 base at V and 7 bases at J, with 22 bases between. The CDR3 sequence is 17 residues long. The CDR3 coding sequence is TGTGCCAGCAGCTTAGATAGATCTGGGCTAGCGTGGGGGACCCAGTACTTC. Amino acids: CASSLDRSGLAWGTQYF.

There are many counts of this clonotype. The J gene is TRBJ2-5, the V gene TRBV4-2; D uncertain. V lost 0 bases to trimming and J lost 2 bases, with 7 bases between them. Germline CDR1 LGHNA, CDR2 YNFKEQ. CDR3 length: 14 amino acids. In DNA form, the CDR3 reads TGTGCCAGCAGCCAAGAGACCGCTCAAGAGACCCAGTACTTC. It encodes CASSQETAQETQYF.

The CDR3 sequence is CASSSHLPGVAYNEQFF. CDR3 bases: TGTGCCAGCAGTTCACACCTTCCGGGAGTCGCCTACAATGAGCAGTTCTTC. The chain uses TRBV6-5 and TRBJ2-1; D possibly corresponds to TRBD2 (6 bases). Deletions cut 4 bases from V and 2 bases from J, with 18 bases between. Germline-derived CDR1 and CDR2 are MNHEY and SVGAGI. This CDR3 is 17 amino acids long.

This clonotype was seen a few times. The junction and the germline gene differ at one end; a read error may be behind it. The chain uses TRBV28 and TRBJ2-7; D is uncertain. The CDR3 has 13 amino acids. Germline V lookup: CDR1 MDHEN, CDR2 SYDVKM. The CDR3 coding sequence is TGTGCCAGCAGTTTATGGCATAGCCCCCTCCGCGGCTTC. It specifies CASSLWHSPLRGF.

Ten or more counts support this clonotype. For the CDR3, the DNA is TGCGCCAGCAGCTTGAGAGTGGGGATCGATAATGAGCAGTTCTTC. It codes for CASSLRVGIDNEQFF. The V call is TRBV5-1, the J call TRBJ2-1, with unresolved D. The CDR3 sequence is 15 residues long. Trimming stripped 1 base from V and 7 bases from J, with 15 bases between. The germline CDR1 and CDR2 sequences are SGHRS and YFSETQ.

Turning to this clonotype: A much larger clone lies one base from this, so it may be a read error. J is TRBJ2-5 and V is TRBV20-1, with D possibly being TRBD2 (7 bases). The CDR3 length is 15 residues. From germline, CDR1 is DFQATT and CDR2 SNEGSKA (reference sequence). Trimming removed 3 bases from V and 6 bases from J, with 20 bases in between. CDR3 in amino acids: CSARRGGPRQQTQYF. The CDR3 region has the DNA TGCAGTGCTAGGAGGGGGGGGCCTAGACAACAGACCCAGTACTTC.

This clonotype was detected ten times or more. The CDR3 loop reads CATSALQETQYF. The CDR3 region has the DNA TGTGCCACCAGTGCCCTCCAAGAGACCCAGTACTTC. The chain couples TRBV24-1 to TRBJ2-5; no reliable D call. The germline V gene encodes CDR1 KGHDR and CDR2 SFDVKD. V lost 5 bases to trimming and J lost 1 base, with 4 bases between them. This CDR3 comprises 12 residues.

The chain combines TRBV10-3 with TRBJ2-1; 9 bases agree with TRBD1. Trimming at V came to 6 bases and at J to 7 bases, leaving 13 bases not matched to a gene. This CDR3 is built from 16 residues. Germline CDR1 is ENHRY and CDR2 is SYGVKD. CDR3 sequence: CAISPGLGTGRNEQFF. CDR3 nucleotides: TGTGCCATCAGCCCTGGCTTGGGGACAGGGCGAAATGAGCAGTTCTTC.

This clonotype came up many times. The gene calls are TRBV6-5 and TRBJ2-1; no reliable D call. Germline values: CDR1 MNHEY, CDR2 SVGAGI. CDR3 size: 14 residues. The germline V and J ends were trimmed by 3 bases and 6 bases, with 12 bases remaining between them. The CDR3 region is CASSYRAASNEQFF. The CDR3 nucleotides read TGTGCCAGCAGTTATCGAGCAGCGAGCAATGAGCAGTTCTTC.

This clonotype occurred many times. The chain employs TRBV7-2 and TRBJ2-6; D unclear. This CDR3 comprises 16 residues. The germline V and J ends were trimmed by 1 base and 0 bases, with 7 bases remaining between them. Germline CDR1 SGHTA, CDR2 FQGNSA. In DNA, the CDR3 is TGTGCCAGCAGCTTAGTTCCGGGCTCTGGGGCCAACGTCCTGACTTTC. Protein product: CASSLVPGSGANVLTF.